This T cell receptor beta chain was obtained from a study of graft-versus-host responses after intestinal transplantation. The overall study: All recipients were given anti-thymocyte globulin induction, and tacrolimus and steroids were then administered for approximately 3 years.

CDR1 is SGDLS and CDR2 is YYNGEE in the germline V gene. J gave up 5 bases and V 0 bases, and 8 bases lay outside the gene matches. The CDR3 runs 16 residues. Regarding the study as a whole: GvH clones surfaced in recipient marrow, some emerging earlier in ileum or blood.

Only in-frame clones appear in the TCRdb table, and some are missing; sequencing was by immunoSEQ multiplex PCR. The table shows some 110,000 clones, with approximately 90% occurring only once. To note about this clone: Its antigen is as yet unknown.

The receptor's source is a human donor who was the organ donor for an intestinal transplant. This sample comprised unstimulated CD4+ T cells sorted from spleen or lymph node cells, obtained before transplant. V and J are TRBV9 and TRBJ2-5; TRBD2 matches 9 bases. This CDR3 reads CASSVGSGLAQETQYF. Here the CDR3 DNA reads TGTGCCAGCAGCGTAGGATCGGGACTAGCACAGGAGACCCAGTACTTC. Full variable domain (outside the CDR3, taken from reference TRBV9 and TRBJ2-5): DSGVTQTPKHLITATGQRVTLRCSPRSGDLSVYWYQQSLDQGLQFLIQYYNGEERAKGNILERFSAQQFPDLHSELNLSSLELGDSALYFCASSVGSGLAQETQYFGPGTRLLVL.